Each of the 8 T cell receptor beta chains below was sequenced from the same sample in a study of blood T cell repertoires in COVID-19. Measured with immunoSEQ multiplex PCR; TCRdb has only the in-frame clones, and not every one. The table has some 43,000 clones, roughly four fifths seen once; the top ten hold about 40%. Sequencing input: peripheral blood. These receptors all stem from a man aged 35 to 55 with active or convalescent COVID-19.

This clone appeared once. The chain employs TRBV27 and TRBJ2-5; D is perhaps TRBD1 (6 bases). This CDR3 comprises 13 residues. The ends were cut back, 8 bases at V and 1 base at J, with 11 bases in the middle. Germline CDR1 reads MNHEY; CDR2 reads SMNVEV (reference sequence). CDR3 region: CASGRDTQETQYF. Here the CDR3 DNA reads TGTGCCAGCGGACGGGACACCCAAGAGACCCAGTACTTC.

This clone was counted once. The V gene is TRBV4-1, the J gene TRBJ1-1, with 7 bases lining up with TRBD1. The CDR3 is 14 amino acids. Germline-derived CDR1 and CDR2 are MGHRA and YSYEKL. V lost 5 bases, J lost 0 bases, and 3 bases stayed unmatched. The CDR3 is CASSSGTVNTEAFF. The CDR3, as DNA: TGCGCCAGCAGCTCCGGGACAGTGAACACTGAAGCTTTCTTT.

This chain connects TRBV27 to TRBJ1-1; TRBD1 is a possible D gene (6 bases). Germline values: CDR1 MNHEY, CDR2 SMNVEV (reference sequence). The CDR3 spans 11 residues. V was shortened by 6 bases and J by 5 bases, with 7 bases between the two germline ends. CDR3 DNA sequence: TGTGCCAGCAGCAGGGGAACTGAAGCTTTCTTT. It yields the protein CASSRGTEAFF.

This chain connects TRBV4-1 to TRBJ1-5; weak D call: TRBD1 (6 bases). Trimming removed 0 bases from V and 3 bases from J, with 9 bases in between. Germline V lookup: CDR1 MGHRA, CDR2 YSYEKL. The CDR3 spans 15 residues. The CDR3 loop is CASSQDGQSNQPQHF. In DNA, the CDR3 is TGCGCCAGCAGCCAAGACGGACAGTCCAATCAGCCCCAGCATTTT.

The chain couples TRBV27 to TRBJ2-4; maybe TRBD1 (5 bases). Germline V CDR1 and CDR2: MNHEY, SMNVEV (reference sequence). Trimming removed 5 bases from V and 8 bases from J, with 16 bases in between. The length of the CDR3 is 14 residues. CDR3 amino acids: CASSLRRGEDIQYF. The CDR3 DNA follows: TGTGCCAGCAGTCTGCGAAGGGGCGAGGACATTCAGTACTTC.

This clone was seen a few times. The chain combines TRBV14 with TRBJ1-2, with 7 bases lining up with TRBD1. The CDR3 is made up of 14 amino acids. CDR1 is SGHDN and CDR2 is FVKESK in the germline V gene. J gave up 7 bases and V 1 base, and 6 bases lay outside the gene matches. CDR3 sequence: CASSQVQGVLGYTF. CDR3 coding DNA: TGTGCCAGCAGCCAAGTCCAGGGGGTCCTTGGCTACACCTTC.

This clone was recorded only once. The chain carries TRBV2 and TRBJ2-3, with a possible D match to TRBD1 (7 bases). CDR1 and CDR2 (germline): SNHLY, FYNNEI. V lost 5 bases and J 4 bases, leaving 22 bases between the germline ends. This CDR3 is built from 17 residues. As DNA, the CDR3 is TGTGCCAGCAGTTACCCCCGGGACTCAGGGGGGCCAGATACGCAGTATTTT. It translates to CASSYPRDSGGPDTQYF.

The chain links TRBV7-9 to TRBJ2-5; 10 bases are shared with TRBD1. CDR3 length: 15 residues. Germline CDR1 is SEHNR and CDR2 is FQNEAQ (reference sequence). Trimming took 3 bases from V and 4 from J; bases not matched to a gene: 5. The CDR3 nucleotides are TGTGCCAGCAGCTTCGGGACAGGGGTTGTAGAGACCCAGTACTTC. This encodes CASSFGTGVVETQYF.